This T cell receptor beta chain is from a study of T cell responses to AZD1222 COVID-19 vaccine. The CDR3 totals 13 residues. The V end lost 5 bases, the J end lost 5 bases, and 12 bases lay between the germline ends. Germline values: CDR1 LNHDA, CDR2 SQIVND (reference sequence). The protocol was immunoSEQ multiplex PCR, while the TCRdb copy is restricted to in-frame clones and leaves out a portion. The sample comprises roughly 120,000 clones, 88% of which are singletons, and roughly 13% rests with the top ten. The table lists this clone with a few counts. Its antigen is unknown. General study findings and limits: Researchers report vaccine-associated CD4 TCRs spanning spike, with dominance at 160-218 and 743-854.

V gene TRBV19 combines with J gene TRBJ1-2, with D perhaps matching TRBD1 (5 bases). The specimen was peripheral blood, collected on day 0 of MenACWY control vaccination. This sequence was found in an adult in good health. In nucleotides, the CDR3 is TGTGCCAGTAGTCTCCGCGGGGGTTATGGCTACACCTTC. As protein: CASSLRGGYGYTF.